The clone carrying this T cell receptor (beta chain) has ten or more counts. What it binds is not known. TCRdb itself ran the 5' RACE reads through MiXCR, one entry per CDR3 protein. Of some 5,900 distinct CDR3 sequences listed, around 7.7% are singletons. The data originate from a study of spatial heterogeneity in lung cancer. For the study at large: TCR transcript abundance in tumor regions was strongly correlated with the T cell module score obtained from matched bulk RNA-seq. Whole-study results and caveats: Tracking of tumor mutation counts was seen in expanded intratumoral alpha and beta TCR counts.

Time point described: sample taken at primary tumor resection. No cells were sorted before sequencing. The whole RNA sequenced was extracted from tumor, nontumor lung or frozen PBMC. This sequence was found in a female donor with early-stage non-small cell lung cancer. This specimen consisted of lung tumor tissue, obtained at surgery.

CDR3 in amino acids: CASSPPGSQPQHF. CDR3 DNA sequence: TGTGCCAGCAGCCCCCCAGGGAGCCAGCCCCAGCATTTT. The V and J genes are TRBV7-8 and TRBJ1-5, with D maybe TRBD1 (5 bases). This CDR3 is built from 13 residues. V dropped 5 bases and J dropped 7 bases, with 12 bases sitting between them. CDR1 and CDR2 (germline): SGHVS, FQNEAQ. The full variable domain, in which reference TRBV7-8 and TRBJ1-5 provide the parts outside the CDR3, is GAGVSQSPRYKVAKRGQDVALRCDPISGHVSLFWYQQALGQGPEFLTYFQNEAQLDKSGLPSDRFFAERPEGSVSTLKIQRTQQEDSAVYLCASSPPGSQPQHFGDGTRLSIL.